This T cell receptor beta chain originates from a study of T cell changes during pregnancy in multiple sclerosis. Sequenced by immunoSEQ multiplex PCR; TCRdb stores in-frame clones only, minus some. Of 51,000 or so clones in the sample, roughly 93% were seen once. Germline CDR1 reads MNHEY; CDR2 reads SVGAGI. CDR3 length: 14 amino acids. Trimming removed 6 bases from V and 5 bases from J, with 13 bases in between. The V gene is TRBV6-5, the J gene TRBJ2-2, with D possibly matching TRBD2 (6 bases). This TCR derives from a female donor with multiple sclerosis, enrolled in a pregnancy study. Here the sequenced sample was peripheral blood, taken in the second trimester of pregnancy. The CDR3 here is CASRTGLTTGELFF. The CDR3 nucleotides read TGTGCCAGCAGGACGGGACTTACAACCGGGGAGCTGTTTTTT.